The present T cell receptor (beta chain) was sequenced within a study of shared clonotypes between healthy human individuals. Comment on this clone: Its antigen is still unknown.

Only in-frame clones appear in the TCRdb table, and some are missing; sequencing was by immunoSEQ multiplex PCR. The sample shows some 2 million clones, about 95% of them seen only once. Terminally differentiated effector memory CD45RA+ cells were left out of the naive CD8 fraction, which was CD45RO-negative and positively selected for CCR7. General study results and limits: Rarefaction showed that sequencing of sorted subsets was incomplete (despite large depth). Researchers sampled blood only, noting tissue repertoires likely differ.

From germline, CDR1 is MNHEY and CDR2 SMNVEV (reference sequence). The ends were cut back, 8 bases at V and 7 bases at J, with 18 bases in the middle. This CDR3 is 13 amino acids long. Specimen: naive CD8+ T cells sorted from blood. This chain uses TRBV27 with TRBJ2-7, with D possibly matching TRBD2 (5 bases). The sequence came from a man younger than 35 in good health. The CDR3 DNA sequence: TGTGCCAGCGGTTATCACGGGTCGGGGGAGCAGTACTTC. This encodes CASGYHGSGEQYF.